This T cell receptor beta chain was sequenced for a study of T cells in localized non-small cell lung cancer. Notes on the study in general: Median detection of top 100 tumor clones in adjacent lung was about 52 clones. Those with higher blood T cell density had longer overall survival. One tumor region alone was sequenced, and heterogeneity therefore remains possible. Measurement of T cell clonality placed uninvolved adjacent lung highest, above the level in tumor.

Using immunoSEQ multiplex PCR, the repertoire was profiled, and TCRdb retains in-frame clones only, with some absent. Among some 15,000 clones, more than 70% were seen once, and the ten largest hold around a quarter. In regard to this clone: What it binds is unknown.

Sequences were derived from peripheral blood mononuclear cells, sampled before any cancer treatment. The receptor was isolated from an older male donor with stage II lung adenocarcinoma.

The CDR3 DNA follows: TGTGCCAGCAGCTGGGACAGCCCCAATTCACCCCTCCACTTT. It encodes CASSWDSPNSPLHF. This chain uses TRBV5-5 with TRBJ1-6; 7 positions agree with TRBD1. Germline assignment: CDR1 SGHKS and CDR2 YYEKEE (reference sequence). CDR3 length: 14 residues. The V and J ends lost 3 bases and 7 bases, in that order; junction bases with no gene match: 4.